This TCR beta chain stems from a study of shared T cell receptors in the human thymus. This clone was seen a single time. Its ends do not fully match the called genes, so a read error is possible. The repertoire was sequenced with immunoSEQ multiplex PCR; TCRdb's copy has only in-frame clones and lacks some. The table has about 710,000 clones, 80% to 90% seen once. This sample also appeared in a second study, on human thymus T cells. Per that paper: Both thymic and peripheral blood repertoires showed apparently biased V and J usage.

The sample was thymocytes. This TCR came from a boy younger than two with a congenital heart defect.

The CDR3 DNA is TGTGCCAGCAGTCCGCCCCCGGGACAGGGGGCCTACGCGCAGTACTTC. It codes for CASSPPPGQGAYAQYF. The chain employs TRBV27 and TRBJ2-7, with 12 bases lining up with TRBD1. CDR3 length: 16 amino acids. Germline V lookup: CDR1 MNHEY, CDR2 SMNVEV (reference sequence).